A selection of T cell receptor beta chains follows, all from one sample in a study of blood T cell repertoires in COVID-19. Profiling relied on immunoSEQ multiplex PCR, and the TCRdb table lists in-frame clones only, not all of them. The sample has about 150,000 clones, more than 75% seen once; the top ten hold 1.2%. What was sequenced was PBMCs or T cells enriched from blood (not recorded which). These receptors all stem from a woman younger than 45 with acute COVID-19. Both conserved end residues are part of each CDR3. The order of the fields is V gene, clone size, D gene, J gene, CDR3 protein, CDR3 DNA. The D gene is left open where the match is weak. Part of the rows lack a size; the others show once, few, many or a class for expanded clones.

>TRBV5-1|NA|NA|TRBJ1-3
CASSLAGTSVSGNTIYF
TGCGCCAGCAGCTTGGCTGGGACATCTGTCTCTGGAAACACCATATATTTT
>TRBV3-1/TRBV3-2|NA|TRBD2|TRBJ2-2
CASSQRDGRLAAGELFF
TGTGCCAGCAGCCAAAGGGATGGCCGGCTAGCGGCCGGGGAGCTGTTTTTT
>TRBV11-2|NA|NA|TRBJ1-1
CASSPDSFMNTEAFF
TGTGCCAGCAGCCCCGACAGTTTCATGAACACTGAAGCTTTCTTT
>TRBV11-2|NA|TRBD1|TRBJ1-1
CASSVQGGNTEAFF
TGTGCCAGCAGCGTACAGGGGGGGAACACTGAAGCTTTCTTT
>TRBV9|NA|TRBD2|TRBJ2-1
CASSDSGRFYNEQFF
TGTGCCAGCAGCGATAGCGGGAGGTTCTACAATGAGCAGTTCTTC
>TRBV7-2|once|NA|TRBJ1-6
CASSSLVGGNSPLHF
TGTGCCAGCAGCTCCCTAGTGGGGGGTAATTCACCCCTCCACTTT
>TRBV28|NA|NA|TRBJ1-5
CASSLDSSSNQPQHF
TGTGCCAGCAGTTTGGACAGTAGCAGCAATCAGCCCCAGCATTTT
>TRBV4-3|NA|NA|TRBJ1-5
CASSLTGGSNQPQHF
TGCGCCAGCAGTCTCACCGGGGGGAGCAATCAGCCCCAGCATTTT
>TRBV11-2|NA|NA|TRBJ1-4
CASSLDRQGSEKLFF
TGTGCCAGCAGCTTAGATCGTCAGGGAAGTGAAAAACTGTTTTTT
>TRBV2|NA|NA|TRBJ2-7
CASTLGRTYEQYF
TGTGCCAGCACTCTAGGCAGAACCTACGAGCAGTACTTC